This T cell receptor (beta chain) was sequenced in a study of radiation and T cells in renal cell carcinoma. Time point described: blood 2 weeks post-SBRT. Treatment denoted: 15 Gy SBRT to primary tumor, nephrectomy 4 weeks later. As regards this clone: Its target is not known.

Study conclusions and caveats: Baseline intratumoral clonotype presence is unknown without pretreatment biopsies.

The data were produced by immunoSEQ multiplex PCR, yet TCRdb's version contains in-frame clones alone and is incomplete. Of roughly 130,000 clones listed, approximately 80% are singletons. The TCR comes from a woman aged 60-70 years with renal cell carcinoma. Sequenced here: blood, sampled from a patient whose treatment included radiotherapy and nephrectomy.

Here the CDR3 reads CASSLAGIPNEKLFF. CDR3 DNA sequence: TGTGCCAGCAGCTTAGCGGGGATACCTAATGAAAAACTGTTTTTT. The chain is built from TRBV11-2 and TRBJ1-4; D unclear. Germline V lookup: CDR1 SGHAT, CDR2 FQNNGV. CDR3 length equals 15 residues. Trimming removed 1 base from V and 3 bases from J, with 9 bases in between.